The 5 T cell receptor beta chains below all came from one sample that was sequenced in a study of CXCR3-negative and CXCR3-positive naive CD8 T cells. Findings of the study overall: TRB CDR3 hydrophobicity was greater in CXCR3-positive naive cells than in CXCR3-negative naive cells.

The antigens these receptors bind are not known. Carrying UMI labels, the TRB cDNA libraries were prepared through 5' RACE. TCRdb re-analyzed the 5' RACE reads; it lists each CDR3 protein once, without DNA. Its table records around 88,000 distinct CDR3 sequences. The sequencing input was naive CXCR3+ CD8+ T cells from blood. Sample subset: CD45RO-CCR7+CD27+CD95- naive CD8+ T cells expressing CXCR3 (TNR3+). The receptors here all came from a human donor in good health. Some clones in this sample may be carry-over from other donors' samples.

This chain joins TRBV28 and TRBJ2-7. The germline gives CDR1 MDHEN, CDR2 SYDVKM. This CDR3 has 13 amino acids. This CDR3 reads CASSFPSGTEQYF.

J is TRBJ1-1 and V is TRBV25-1; TCRdb's D gene call, TRBD1, goes unchecked for lack of DNA. The CDR3 sequence is 12 residues long. CDR1 and CDR2 from the germline V gene are MGHDK and SYGVNS. The CDR3 protein is CASRAGGAEAFF.

The gene calls are TRBV2 and TRBJ2-3. The germline CDR1 and CDR2 sequences are SNHLY and FYNNEI. This CDR3 is built from 14 residues. This CDR3 is CASREAGYTDTQYF.

This chain uses TRBV6-5 with TRBJ1-6; TCRdb indicates TRBD1, and absent DNA this call remains unverified. CDR1 MNHEY and CDR2 SVGAGI come from the germline V gene. CDR3 length: 15 amino acids. CDR3 loop: CASSYSDRGDSPLHF.

This chain joins TRBV4-1 and TRBJ2-1; absent DNA, TCRdb's TRBD1 call cannot be checked. CDR3 size: 17 residues. The V gene's germline CDR1 is MGHRA and CDR2 YSYEKL. CDR3 protein: CASSQEGFGGNYNEQFF.